Listed below are T cell receptor beta chains from one sample, sequenced in a study of cytomegalovirus exposure and HLA in healthy donors. Here immunoSEQ multiplex PCR was the method, and the copy in TCRdb shows in-frame clones only, minus some. The profile shows 100,000 to 150,000 clones, around 70% of them singletons. Sequenced sample: PBMCs. These TCRs come from a woman between 35 and 50 years old in good health and CMV-seropositive. The CDR3 runs from the conserved cysteine through the conserved F or W. D genes are given only for firm matches. Some rows have no size entry. The others give once, few or many, or a class for an expanded clone.

>.|.|TRBV10-3|TRBJ1-2
TGTGCCATCAGTGAGTCCAGGGATGACTATGGCTACACCTTC
CAISESRDDYGYTF
>TRBD1|.|TRBV30|TRBJ1-4
TGTGCCTGGGACAGGGGGATTGAAAAACTGTTTTTT
CAWDRGIEKLFF
>TRBD2|.|TRBV7-2|TRBJ2-5
TGTGCCACCTCCCTCCAAGCCCGGGCTAGCGGGTTCCAAGAGACCCAGTACTTC
CATSLQARASGFQETQYF
>.|.|TRBV7-3|TRBJ2-5
TGTGCCAGCAGCTTAAGCCCGGGGATCGCGGAGACCCAGTACTTC
CASSLSPGIAETQYF
>TRBD1|few|TRBV11-2|TRBJ1-1
TGTGCCAGCAGCAAAGGGACAGGAGGGTTTGGGAACACTGAAGCTTTCTTT
CASSKGTGGFGNTEAFF
>.|.|TRBV5-6|TRBJ1-1
TGTGCCAGCAGCTTGGAGGAGACTGAAGCTTTCTTT
CASSLEETEAFF
>.|.|TRBV27|TRBJ2-7
TGTGCCAGCAGTTTATCAGGGGGGGGCGAGCAGTACTTC
CASSLSGGGEQYF
>.|few|TRBV7-2|TRBJ2-5
TGTGCCAGCAGCCCACCCGGGGGGCGCCAAGAGACCCAGTACTTC
CASSPPGGRQETQYF
>TRBD1|.|TRBV7-2|TRBJ1-2
TGTGCCAGCAGCTCGCCGACAGGGTCATATGGCTACACCTTC
CASSSPTGSYGYTF
>.|.|TRBV27|TRBJ1-1
TGTGCCAGCAGTTTATCGAGGGACACTGAAGCTTTCTTT
CASSLSRDTEAFF
>TRBD2|.|TRBV2|TRBJ2-5
TGTGCCAGCAGTGTTAGCGGGGGTGGAGAGACCCAGTACTTC
CASSVSGGGETQYF
>TRBD2|once|TRBV4-3|TRBJ2-3
TGCGCCAGCAGCCAAGGTTTACTAGCGGGGGGCGGAACAGATACGCAGTATTTT
CASSQGLLAGGGTDTQYF
>.|.|TRBV5-1|TRBJ2-1
TGCGCCAGCAGCCTACCGCTTGCAAGCTCCTACAATGAGCAGTTCTTC
CASSLPLASSYNEQFF
>.|.|TRBV7-2|TRBJ2-7
TGTGCCAGCAGCCCACAAGTGTTAGACTTCTACGAGCAGTACTTC
CASSPQVLDFYEQYF
>.|.|TRBV6-5|TRBJ1-4
TGTGCCAGCAGCCTTAAACCGGGAGGCGCAGGAAAACTGTTTTTT
CASSLKPGGAGKLFF
>.|.|TRBV7-2|TRBJ2-5
TGTGCCAGCAGCTTAGGACAGCAAGAGACCCAGTACTTC
CASSLGQQETQYF
>.|.|TRBV6-6|TRBJ1-6
TGTGCCAGCAGTTTGGGGCAGACTAATTCACCCCTCCACTTT
CASSLGQTNSPLHF